The sequence of this TCR beta chain was determined in a study of technical replicates of blood from several donors. Libraries were prepared by immunoSEQ multiplex PCR; TCRdb keeps only in-frame clonotypes and omits some of them. Of approximately 87,000 clones listed, about 91% are singletons. The source material was T cells isolated from PBMCs. The sequence came from a human donor in good health. Some clones in this sample may be carry-over from other donors' samples.

CDR3 coding DNA: TGTGCCAGCAGCCACGGGGGAGGTCAAGAGACCCAGTACTTC. Translation: CASSHGGGQETQYF. V is TRBV7-9 and J is TRBJ2-5; possibly TRBD2 for D (6 bases). The CDR3 consists of 14 residues. Trimming cost V 5 bases and J 2 bases, with 12 bases left between them. Germline V gene data show CDR1 as SEHNR and CDR2 as FQNEAQ (reference sequence).